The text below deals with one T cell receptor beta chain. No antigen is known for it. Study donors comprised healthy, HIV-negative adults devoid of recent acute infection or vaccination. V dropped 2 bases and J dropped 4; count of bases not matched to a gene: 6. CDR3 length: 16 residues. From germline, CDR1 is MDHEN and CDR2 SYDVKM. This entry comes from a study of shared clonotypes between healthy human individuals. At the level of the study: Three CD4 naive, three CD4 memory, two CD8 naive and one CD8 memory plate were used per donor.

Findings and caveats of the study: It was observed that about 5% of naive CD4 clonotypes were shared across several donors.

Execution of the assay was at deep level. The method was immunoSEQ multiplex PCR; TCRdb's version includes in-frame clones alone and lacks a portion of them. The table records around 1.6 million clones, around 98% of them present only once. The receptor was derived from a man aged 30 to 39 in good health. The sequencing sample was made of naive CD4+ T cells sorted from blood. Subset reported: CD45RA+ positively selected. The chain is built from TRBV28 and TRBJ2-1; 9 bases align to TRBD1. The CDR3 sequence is CASSLTGQGKYNEQFF. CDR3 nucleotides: TGTGCCAGCAGTTTAACCGGACAGGGGAAGTACAATGAGCAGTTCTTC.